The next 13 T cell receptor beta chains were all read from a single sample in a study of T cell repertoires in cytomegalovirus infection (dated by TCRdb to the late 2010s). Their recognized antigens are unknown. The instrument given in TCRdb is Illumina HiSeq 1500. The public reads were reanalyzed by TCRdb: fastp trimming at Q25, MiXCR alignment, in-frame beta chains only. Rows with a matching CDR3 protein are joined into one entry that keeps the most common DNA and genes. The sample table shows roughly 130,000 distinct CDR3 sequences, and roughly 25% are seen once. The ten biggest clones cover about a third of the sample. Material: PBMCs, sequenced either directly or after in vitro stimulation (not recorded which). These receptor sequences come from a human donor in good health (CMV status not recorded). Some clones in this sample may be carry-over from other donors' samples.

This clonotype was counted only a few times. The rearrangement uses TRBV12-3 or TRBV12-4 and TRBJ1-2; D unresolved. Trimming stripped 4 bases from V and 4 bases from J, with 7 bases between. The CDR3 runs 12 residues. The CDR3 is CASSSVSYGYTF. The CDR3 coding sequence is TGTGCCAGCAGTTCAGTCTCCTATGGCTACACCTTC.

As to this clonotype: Mismatch with germline at one junction end may stem from a read error. V is TRBV13 and J is TRBJ1-4; D is perhaps TRBD1 (5 bases). The CDR3 spans 14 residues. Germline CDR1 PRHDT, CDR2 FYEKMQ (reference sequence). The CDR3 DNA reads as TGTGCCAGCAGCTTAACCGGGGCCAGTGAAAAACTGTCTTTT. Translating gives CASSLTGASEKLSF.

This clonotype turned up a few times. The chain links TRBV7-9 to TRBJ2-4; TRBD2 agrees at 10 bases. The CDR3 covers 16 residues. Germline V gives CDR1 SEHNR, CDR2 FQNEAQ (reference sequence). With V trimmed by 5 bases and J by 5 bases, 9 bases remained unmatched. CDR3 residues: CASSATGTSVENIQYF. CDR3 DNA sequence: TGTGCCAGCAGCGCAACCGGGACTAGCGTGGAAAACATTCAGTACTTC.

The sample holds one count of this clonotype. One end of the junction does not line up with germline, which may come from a read error. The chain recombines TRBV4-1 with TRBJ1-2, with a weak D call TRBD1 (5 bases). Germline CDR1 MGHRA, CDR2 YSYEKL. The CDR3 consists of 13 residues. CDR3 loop: CASSQDSVGRLAF. The CDR3 region has the DNA TGCGCCAGCAGCCAAGATAGTGTGGGGCGTCTGGCCTTC.

As regards this clonotype: One end of the junction is discordant with germline, which a read error may explain. The genes are TRBV19 and TRBJ1-5, with no clear D. Germline V CDR1 and CDR2: LNHDA, SQIVND (reference sequence). The CDR3 totals 14 residues. The CDR3 sequence: CASGIRREHQPQHF. CDR3 DNA: TGTGCCAGTGGTATAAGGAGGGAGCATCAGCCCCAGCATTTT. Filled out from reference TRBV19 and TRBJ1-5, the complete variable domain reads DGGITQSPKYLFRKEGQNVTLSCEQNLNHDAMYWYRQDPGQGLRLIYYSQIVNDFQKGDIAEGYSVSREKKESFPLTVTSAQKNPTAFYLCASGIRREHQPQHFGDGTRLSIL.

This clonotype was seen many times. The V and J genes are TRBV7-3 and TRBJ1-1; D remains ambiguous. The CDR3 is 12 residues long. The germline gives CDR1 SGHTA, CDR2 FQGTGA. Trimming removed 5 bases from V and 5 bases from J, with 9 bases in between. The CDR3 is CASSPGGTEAFF. The DNA of the CDR3 is TGTGCCAGCAGCCCCGGTGGGACTGAAGCTTTCTTT.

This clonotype has at least ten counts. This rearrangement joins TRBV7-8 to TRBJ1-5; tentative D call: TRBD1 (5 bases). Germline V gene sequence: CDR1 SGHVS, CDR2 FQNEAQ. There are 14 residues in the CDR3. The V end lost 0 bases, the J end lost 7 bases, and 10 bases lay between the germline ends. CDR3 amino acids: CASSLAQWGQPQHF. The CDR3, as DNA: TGTGCCAGCAGCTTAGCCCAGTGGGGGCAGCCCCAGCATTTT.

V usage is TRBV28 and J usage is TRBJ2-5; 8 nucleotides line up with TRBD1. This CDR3 region has 15 residues. Germline V gene lookup returns CDR1 MDHEN and CDR2 SYDVKM. The V and J ends lost 4 bases and 4 bases, in that order; junction bases with no gene match: 8. The DNA for the CDR3 is TGTGCCAGCAGTTCTCCGCAGGGGGCGGGAGAGACCCAGTACTTC. It codes for CASSSPQGAGETQYF. The whole variable domain, remainder taken from reference TRBV28 and TRBJ2-5, is DVKVTQSSRYLVKRTGEKVFLECVQDMDHENMFWYRQDPGLGLRLIYFSYDVKMKEKGDIPEGYSVSREKKERFSLILESASTNQTSMYLCASSSPQGAGETQYFGPGTRLLVL.

V gene TRBV10-2 combines with J gene TRBJ1-4, with 9 positions matching TRBD1. CDR3 length: 14 residues. Trimming at V came to 6 bases and at J to 8 bases, leaving 7 bases not matched to a gene. The germline CDR1 and CDR2 sequences are WSHSY and SAAADI. The CDR3 here is CASRTGTGNEKLFF. As DNA, the CDR3 is TGCGCCAGCAGGACCGGGACAGGGAACGAAAAACTGTTTTTT.

The rearrangement joins TRBV6-2 or TRBV6-3 to TRBJ2-1; D call uncertain. Trimming removed 0 bases from V and 7 bases from J, with 7 bases in between. Germline lookup yields CDR1 MNHEY and CDR2 SVGEGT. The CDR3 covers 13 residues. CDR3: CASSYSDRNEQFF. Written as DNA, the CDR3 is TGTGCCAGCAGTTACTCCGACCGGAATGAGCAGTTCTTC.

The CDR3 DNA follows: TGTGCCACCAGTGCGGCCGGGACAGAAGGCTACACCTTC. Its translation: CATSAAGTEGYTF. The chain recombines TRBV24-1 with TRBJ1-2, with 7 bases identical to TRBD1. The ends lost 5 bases at V and 8 bases at J; junction bases unmatched: 7. This CDR3 is built from 13 residues. The V gene's germline CDR1 is KGHDR and CDR2 SFDVKD.

This clonotype turned up a few times. The chain uses TRBV19 and TRBJ1-1; perhaps TRBD1 as D (5 bases). V was clipped by 1 base and J by 6 bases, with 15 bases between them. The CDR3 covers 15 residues. Germline V gene lookup returns CDR1 LNHDA and CDR2 SQIVND (reference sequence). The CDR3 loop is CASSIVDTLTAEAFF. CDR3 DNA sequence: TGTGCCAGTAGTATAGTGGACACTCTGACGGCTGAAGCTTTCTTT.

The CDR3 sequence is CASSYPSSGRGHEQYF. CDR3 bases: TGTGCCAGCAGTTACCCGAGCAGCGGTAGGGGTCACGAGCAGTACTTC. The V call is TRBV6-2 or TRBV6-3, the J call TRBJ2-7; either TRBD1 or TRBD2 may fit D (5 bases each). Germline CDR1 reads MNHEY; CDR2 reads SVGEGT. The length of the CDR3 is 16 residues. The V and J ends lost 2 bases and 5 bases respectively, with 19 bases between them.